The present TCR beta chain was sequenced within a study of regulatory T cells in long-lasting Graves disease. Study details: The antithyroid drugs taken by newly diagnosed Graves' patients had been used for under 3 months. Overall study results and limits: Persistent disease was associated with favored TRBV28 usage and with favored use of TRBJ1-2 and TRBJ2-5. Less diverse TCR repertoires were seen in persistent Graves' patients than in newly diagnosed ones.

CDR3 length: 13 residues. Germline V CDR1 and CDR2: LGHDT, YNNKEL (reference sequence). Germline trimming cut 4 bases from V and 2 bases from J; bases unmatched to any gene: 2. Assembly of TCR beta libraries relied on iRepertoire HTBI primers together with Arm-PCR of CDR3 regions. TCRdb processed the multiplex PCR reads anew with MiXCR; each CDR3 protein has one entry. The sample holds over 350,000 distinct CDR3 sequences, 15% seen once. This clonotype was observed at least ten times. Its antigen is not known. Time point specified: newly diagnosed GD, antithyroid drugs for less than 3 months. PBMCs were the source of the RNA used for TCR sequencing. The sample was also linked to a second study, of T cells in Graves' hyperthyroidism and ophthalmopathy. This second report adds: Those with hyperthyroidism were 18 to 65 years old, newly diagnosed, and ill for under 2 months.

The chain uses TRBV3-1 and TRBJ2-7; 7 nucleotides match TRBD2. The TCR originated in a middle-aged woman with Graves disease. The specimen comprised peripheral blood mononuclear cells (PBMCs), sampled at new diagnosis, from a patient treated with antithyroid drugs. This CDR3 reads CASSPSGAYEQYF. The CDR3 bases are TGTGCCAGCAGCCCCAGCGGGGCCTACGAGCAGTACTTC.